This T cell receptor (beta chain) was captured by sequencing in a study of technical replicates of blood from a handful of donors. Clones were sequenced by immunoSEQ multiplex PCR, and TCRdb holds only the in-frame ones, with some missing. Counted here are around 100,000 clones, approximately 96% occurring once; the ten biggest clones make up roughly 0.3%. J lost 2 bases, V lost 7 bases, and 3 bases had no gene match. The germline V gene has CDR1 ENHRY and CDR2 SYGVKD. The CDR3 runs to 14 residues. This sequence originates from a human donor in good health. The gene calls are TRBV10-3 and TRBJ2-2; TRBD1 matches at 8 bases. Sequenced input: T cells isolated from PBMCs. CDR3 nucleotide sequence: TGTGCCATCACCACAGGGGGAAACACCGGGGAGCTGTTTTTT. It specifies CAITTGGNTGELFF.